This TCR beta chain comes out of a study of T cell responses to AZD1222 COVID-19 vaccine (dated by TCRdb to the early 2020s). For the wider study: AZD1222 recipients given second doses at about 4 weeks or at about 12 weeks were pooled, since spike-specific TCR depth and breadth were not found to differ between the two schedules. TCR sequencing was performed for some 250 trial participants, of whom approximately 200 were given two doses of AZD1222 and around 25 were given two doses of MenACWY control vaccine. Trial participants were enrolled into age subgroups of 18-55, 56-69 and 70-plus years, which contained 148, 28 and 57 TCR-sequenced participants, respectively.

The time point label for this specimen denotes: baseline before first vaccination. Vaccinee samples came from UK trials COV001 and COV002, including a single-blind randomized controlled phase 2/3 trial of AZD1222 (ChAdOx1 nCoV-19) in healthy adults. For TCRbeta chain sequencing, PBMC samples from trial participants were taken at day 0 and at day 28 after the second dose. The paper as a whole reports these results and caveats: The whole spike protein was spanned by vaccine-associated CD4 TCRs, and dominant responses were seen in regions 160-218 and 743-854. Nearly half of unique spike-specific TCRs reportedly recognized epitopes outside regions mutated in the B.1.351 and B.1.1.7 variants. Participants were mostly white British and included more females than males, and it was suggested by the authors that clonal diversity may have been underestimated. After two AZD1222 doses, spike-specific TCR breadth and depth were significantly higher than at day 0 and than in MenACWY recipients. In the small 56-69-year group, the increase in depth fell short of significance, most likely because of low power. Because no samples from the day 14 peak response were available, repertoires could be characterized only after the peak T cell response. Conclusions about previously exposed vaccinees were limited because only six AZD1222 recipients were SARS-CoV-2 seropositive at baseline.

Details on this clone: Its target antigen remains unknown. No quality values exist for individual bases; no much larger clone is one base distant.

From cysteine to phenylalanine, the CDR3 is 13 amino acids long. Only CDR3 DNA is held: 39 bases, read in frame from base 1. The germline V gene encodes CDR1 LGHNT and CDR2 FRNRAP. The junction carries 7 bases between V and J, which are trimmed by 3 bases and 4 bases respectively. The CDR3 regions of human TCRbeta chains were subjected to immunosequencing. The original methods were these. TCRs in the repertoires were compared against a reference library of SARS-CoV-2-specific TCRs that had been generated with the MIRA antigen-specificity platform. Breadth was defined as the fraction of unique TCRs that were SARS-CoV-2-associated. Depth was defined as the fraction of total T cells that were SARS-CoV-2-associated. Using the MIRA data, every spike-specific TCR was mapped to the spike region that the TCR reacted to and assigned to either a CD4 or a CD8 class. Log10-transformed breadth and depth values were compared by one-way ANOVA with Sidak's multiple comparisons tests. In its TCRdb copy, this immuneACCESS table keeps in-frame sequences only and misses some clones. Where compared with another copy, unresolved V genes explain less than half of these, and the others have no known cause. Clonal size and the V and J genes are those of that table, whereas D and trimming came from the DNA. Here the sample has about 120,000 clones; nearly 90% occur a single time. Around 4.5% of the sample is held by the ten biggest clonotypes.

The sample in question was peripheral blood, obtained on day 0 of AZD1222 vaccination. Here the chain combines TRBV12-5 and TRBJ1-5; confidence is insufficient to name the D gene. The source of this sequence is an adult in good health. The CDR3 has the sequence CASGFSGNQPQHF. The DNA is TGTGCTAGTGGTTTTTCGGGAAATCAGCCCCAGCATTTT.